This T cell receptor beta chain was captured in a study of CD8+ T cells in alopecia areata. Looking at the study overall: Once tofacitinib had been taken for 6 to 18 months, 6 months off drug followed. Severity of treated patients was scored by affected scalp percentage. Regarding the study as a whole: Scalp lesions, especially in alopecia totalis/universalis, had higher clonality than normal scalp.

There are a few counts of this clone. Its antigen is unidentified. Germline V CDR1 and CDR2: SGHTA, FQGNSA. This CDR3 contains 15 residues. After removal of 5 bases from V and 4 bases from J, the junction contained 6 bases not matched to a gene. Extracted RNA was reverse transcribed into cDNA, the sequencing template. Measured with immunoSEQ multiplex PCR; TCRdb has only the in-frame clones, and not every one. The profile covers 130,000 or so clones, with over 60% appearing a single time and around 6% taken by the ten largest. Treatment indicated: oral pan-JAK inhibitor, 5-10 mg twice daily. The receptor was isolated from a human donor with alopecia areata. This chain joins TRBV7-2 and TRBJ2-5, with 11 positions matching TRBD2. Sequencing was performed on CD4+ T cells sorted from blood, taken at week 4, from a patient treated with tofacitinib. CDR3 loop: CASSLSGTSGETQYF. CDR3 nucleotide sequence: TGTGCCAGCAGCCTCTCCGGGACTAGCGGAGAGACCCAGTACTTC.